This is a list of T cell receptor beta chains from one sample in a study of regulatory T cells in long-lasting Graves disease. TCRdb re-analysed the multiplex PCR reads in MiXCR, keeping a single row per CDR3 protein. The table shows some 440,000 distinct CDR3 sequences, with less than 25% occurring only once. The specimen was peripheral blood mononuclear cells (PBMCs), collected when the disease was refractory, from a patient treated with antithyroid drugs. The receptors originated from a female donor with Graves disease. Both conserved end residues are trimmed from each CDR3.

j_gene: TRBJ2-7; v_gene: TRBV19; CDR3aa: ASSRTISYEQY
j_gene: TRBJ2-7; v_gene: TRBV6-1; CDR3aa: ASSPNGDEQY
j_gene: TRBJ2-7; v_gene: TRBV6-1; CDR3aa: ASSEAPTDIYEQY
j_gene: TRBJ2-7; v_gene: TRBV6-1; CDR3aa: ASSEDLAGGSYEQY
j_gene: TRBJ2-1; v_gene: TRBV2; CDR3aa: ASQKIAGDHYNEQF
j_gene: TRBJ1-2; v_gene: TRBV20-1; CDR3aa: SARDLETNYGYT
j_gene: TRBJ2-2; v_gene: TRBV5-1; CDR3aa: ASSLSGSVANTGELF
j_gene: TRBJ2-1; v_gene: TRBV15; CDR3aa: ATSRALSSSYNEQF
j_gene: TRBJ1-5; v_gene: TRBV6-1; CDR3aa: ASSNPVQPQH
j_gene: TRBJ1-2; v_gene: TRBV20-1; CDR3aa: SARTPHHLYGYT
j_gene: TRBJ1-1; v_gene: TRBV28; CDR3aa: ASSLGQVKTEAF
j_gene: TRBJ1-1; v_gene: TRBV30; CDR3aa: AWRTGGSTEAF
j_gene: TRBJ1-5; v_gene: TRBV7-3; CDR3aa: ASWKWGGHTHQPQH
j_gene: TRBJ1-5; v_gene: TRBV5-6; CDR3aa: ASSTGAGNQPQH
j_gene: TRBJ1-1; v_gene: TRBV11-2; CDR3aa: ASSFAPVNTEVF
j_gene: TRBJ2-2; v_gene: TRBV9; CDR3aa: ASSPRSRGTGELF
j_gene: TRBJ2-2; v_gene: TRBV5-1; CDR3aa: ASSWTGSGTGELF
j_gene: TRBJ2-7; v_gene: TRBV18; CDR3aa: ASSPISGSGGPYEQY
j_gene: TRBJ2-7; v_gene: TRBV15; CDR3aa: ATSGGQGTGGYEQY
j_gene: TRBJ1-2; v_gene: TRBV6-9; CDR3aa: ASSYFRSNYGYT
j_gene: TRBJ1-3; v_gene: TRBV4-1; CDR3aa: ASSLENRGSGNTIY
j_gene: TRBJ1-1; v_gene: TRBV6-1; CDR3aa: ASRDISNTEAF
j_gene: -; v_gene: TRBV24-1; CDR3aa: ATSDTAYNEQF
j_gene: TRBJ2-7; v_gene: TRBV5-1; CDR3aa: ASRSPGQGKEQY
j_gene: TRBJ1-6; v_gene: TRBV5-1; CDR3aa: ASSLVVGPNSPLH
j_gene: TRBJ1-5; v_gene: TRBV15; CDR3aa: AISTRGLQPQH
j_gene: TRBJ2-6; v_gene: TRBV2; CDR3aa: ASSDSLGANVLT
j_gene: TRBJ1-1; v_gene: TRBV5-6; CDR3aa: ASSQTAMNTEAF
j_gene: TRBJ2-3; v_gene: TRBV7-9; CDR3aa: ASSLTSGRASDTQY